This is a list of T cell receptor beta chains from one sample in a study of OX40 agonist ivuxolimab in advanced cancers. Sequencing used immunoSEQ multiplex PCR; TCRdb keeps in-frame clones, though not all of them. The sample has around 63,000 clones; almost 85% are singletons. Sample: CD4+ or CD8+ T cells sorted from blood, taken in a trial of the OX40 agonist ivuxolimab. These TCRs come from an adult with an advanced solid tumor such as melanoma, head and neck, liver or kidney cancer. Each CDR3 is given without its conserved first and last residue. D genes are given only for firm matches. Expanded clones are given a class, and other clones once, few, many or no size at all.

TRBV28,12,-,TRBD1,ASSLTGAQETQY
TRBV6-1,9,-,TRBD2,ASSEEAGRV
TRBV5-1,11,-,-,ASRPSFTDTQY
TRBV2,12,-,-,ASSRDGGTEPQH
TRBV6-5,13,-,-,ASSYSRQANYGYT
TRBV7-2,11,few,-,ASTLRRGDEQF
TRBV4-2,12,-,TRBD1,ASSQSGQNQPQH
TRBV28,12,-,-,ASSPSTMNYGYT
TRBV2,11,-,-,ASKGTFNEKLF
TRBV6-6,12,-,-,ASSATVLRGEQY
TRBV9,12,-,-,ASTPGGLNNEQF
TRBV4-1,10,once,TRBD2,ASSLIAGQQF
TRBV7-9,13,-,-,ASSSKLEANYGYT
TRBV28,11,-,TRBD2,ASSYPAGGFPF
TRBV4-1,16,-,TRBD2,ASSPWTSGGSSYNEQF
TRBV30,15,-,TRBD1,AWSVFKRQGPNYGYT
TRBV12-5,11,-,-,ASSTGSYNEQF
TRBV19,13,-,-,ASSAPQGRNSPLH
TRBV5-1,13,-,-,ASSLFTGSDSPLH
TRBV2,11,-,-,ASSVSFNTEAF
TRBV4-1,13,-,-,ASSQDGAGHYGYT
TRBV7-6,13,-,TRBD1,ASSPGQGLFHGYT
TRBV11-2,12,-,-,ASRYFRVYGELF
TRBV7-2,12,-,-,ASSLAGQLDEQF
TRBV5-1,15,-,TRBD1,ASSLAGGSPPPDTIY
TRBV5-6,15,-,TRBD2,ASSQPQLAGVYNEQF
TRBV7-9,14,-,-,ASSLARGGSGNTIY
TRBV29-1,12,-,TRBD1,SVEDSTGVNGYT
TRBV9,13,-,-,ASNGGSISSGELF
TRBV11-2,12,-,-,ASSLVTGPPEQY
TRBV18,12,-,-,ASSPRLFQETQY
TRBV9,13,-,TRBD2,ASSVGASGYNEQF
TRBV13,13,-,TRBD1,ASSFTGGVGNEQF
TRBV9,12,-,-,ASSVGLDYNEQF
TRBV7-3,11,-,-,ASSLDPDYEQY
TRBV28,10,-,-,ASSLRRGEQF
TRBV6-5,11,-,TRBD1,ASRTGASYEQY
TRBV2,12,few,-,ASSEGGTGYGYT
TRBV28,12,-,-,ASSLPSRIGELF
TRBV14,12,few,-,ASSQERLASPLH
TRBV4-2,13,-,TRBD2,ASSYGLAGTNEQF
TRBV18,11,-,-,ASIMTPAGELF
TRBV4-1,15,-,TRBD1,ASSQDLDRGPYNEQF
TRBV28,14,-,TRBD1,ASSLNPTGGDYGYT
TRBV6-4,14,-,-,ASSDGSGRGADTQY
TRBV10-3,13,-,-,AIGDTGGSTDTQY
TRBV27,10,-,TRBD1,ATMTGGETQY
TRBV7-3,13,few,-,ASSLTMNRADEQY
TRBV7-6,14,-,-,ASSFSGKANTGELF
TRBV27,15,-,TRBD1,ASSAGTGVFKDYGYT
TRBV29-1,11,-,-,SVEGGGTDTQY
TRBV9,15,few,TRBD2,ASSPSGPTGGREEQF